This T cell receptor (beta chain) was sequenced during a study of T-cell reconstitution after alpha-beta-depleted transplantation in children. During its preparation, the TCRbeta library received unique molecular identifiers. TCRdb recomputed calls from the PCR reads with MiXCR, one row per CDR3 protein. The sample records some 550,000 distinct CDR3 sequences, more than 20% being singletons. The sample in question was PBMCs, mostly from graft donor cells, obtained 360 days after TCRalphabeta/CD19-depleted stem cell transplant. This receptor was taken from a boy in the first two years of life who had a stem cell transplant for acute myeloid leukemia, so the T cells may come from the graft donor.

The CDR3 loop reads CASEQALGGELFF. For the CDR3, the DNA is TGTGCTAGCGAGCAGGCCCTCGGAGGGGAGCTGTTTTTT. This chain uses TRBV12-5 with TRBJ2-2; D call uncertain. The V and J ends lost 9 bases and 8 bases respectively, with 16 bases between them. This CDR3 is built from 13 residues. The germline V gene has CDR1 LGHNT and CDR2 FRNRAP. The full variable domain, with the rest looked up from reference TRBV12-5 and TRBJ2-2, is DARVTQTPRHKVTEMGQEVTMRCQPILGHNTVFWYRQTMMQGLELLAYFRNRAPLDDSGMPKDRFSAEMPDATLATLKIQPSEPRDSAVYFCASEQALGGELFFGEGSRLTVL.